The 31 T cell receptor beta chains in this list originate from one sample, sequenced in a study of blood T cell repertoires in COVID-19. The protocol was immunoSEQ multiplex PCR, while the TCRdb copy is restricted to in-frame clones and leaves out a portion. The sample shows about 250,000 clones, approximately 85% of them seen only once. The sample consisted of peripheral blood. These receptors came from a human donor with COVID-19, enrolled during active disease. The donor label of this sample is uncertain.

This chain joins TRBV6-5 and TRBJ2-5; weak D call: TRBD2 (5 bases). The V gene lost 1 base and the J gene lost 6 bases, with 9 bases spanning the gap. Germline-derived CDR1 and CDR2 are MNHEY and SVGAGI. The CDR3 contains 13 residues. CDR3 in DNA: TGTGCCAGCAGTTACTTCCGGGATCAGACCCAGTACTTC. Its translation: CASSYFRDQTQYF.

This chain links TRBV4-1 with TRBJ1-2; 10 nucleotides match TRBD1. The CDR3 contains 15 residues. Germline lookup yields CDR1 MGHRA and CDR2 YSYEKL. V was pared by 1 base and J by 4 bases, with 3 bases of the junction left unmatched. The CDR3 region is CASSQGDRGSYGYTF. The CDR3 DNA sequence: TGCGCCAGCAGCCAAGGGGACAGGGGATCCTATGGCTACACCTTC.

This chain uses TRBV6-6 with TRBJ2-4; 9 nucleotides line up with TRBD1. The CDR3 contains 15 residues. The trim removed 6 bases at V and 7 bases at J, leaving 10 bases unmatched. CDR1 and CDR2 from the germline V gene are MNHNY and SVGAGI (reference sequence). CDR3 sequence (DNA): TGTGCCAGCAGCGAACGGACAGGGGAGGCGAACATTCAGTACTTC. It codes for CASSERTGEANIQYF.

This clone was recorded a few times. The chain employs TRBV4-1 and TRBJ2-1, with 7 positions matching TRBD2. The V gene's germline CDR1 is MGHRA and CDR2 YSYEKL. There are 14 residues in the CDR3. V shed 4 bases and J 7 bases; nucleotides not matched to a gene: 7. The CDR3 protein is CASSPAGRINEQFF. The CDR3 DNA reads as TGCGCCAGCAGCCCAGCGGGAAGGATTAATGAGCAGTTCTTC.

The V call is TRBV19, the J call TRBJ1-4; D gene ambiguous. Trimming pared 4 bases from V and 0 bases from J, leaving 12 bases between. The V gene's germline CDR1 is LNHDA and CDR2 SQIVND (reference sequence). The CDR3 sequence is 16 residues long. For the CDR3, the DNA is TGTGCCAGTAGTACCGTTGGGAGGGCAACTAATGAAAAACTGTTTTTT. It yields the protein CASSTVGRATNEKLFF.

V gene TRBV5-1 combines with J gene TRBJ2-5, with 12 bases fitting TRBD2. Per the germline V gene, CDR1 is SGHRS and CDR2 is YFSETQ. The CDR3 runs to 14 residues. V lost 3 bases, J lost 4 bases, and 1 base stayed unmatched. Here the CDR3 reads CASSSGLAGETQYF. Written as DNA, the CDR3 is TGCGCCAGCAGCTCGGGACTAGCGGGAGAGACCCAGTACTTC.

This chain uses TRBV30 with TRBJ1-6; TRBD1 matches 8 bases. Germline assignment: CDR1 GTSNPN and CDR2 SVGIG (reference sequence). V trimming: 3 bases; J trimming: 5 bases; junction bases outside the gene matches: 9. The CDR3 contains 16 residues. The CDR3: CAWSIPRTGNNSPLHF. The DNA for the CDR3 is TGTGCCTGGAGCATCCCTAGGACAGGGAATAATTCACCCCTCCACTTT.

This chain connects TRBV6-2 or TRBV6-3 to TRBJ1-6; D is perhaps TRBD1 (5 bases). The CDR3 has 14 residues. CDR1 and CDR2 from the germline V gene are MNHEY and SVGEGT. Trimming removed 4 bases at V and 7 bases at J, with 11 bases between. CDR3 protein: CASSSTASNSPLHF. In DNA, the CDR3 is TGTGCCAGCAGTTCGACAGCTTCCAATTCACCCCTCCACTTT.

This clone was picked up one time. The rearrangement links TRBV6-1 to TRBJ1-1, with D maybe TRBD1 (5 bases). This CDR3 is built from 13 residues. V was cut by 1 base and J by 8 bases, with 11 bases left in between. Germline values: CDR1 MNHNS, CDR2 SASEGT. The CDR3 DNA reads as TGTGCCAGCAGTGAAGGGGGCCGAAGGGAAGCTTTCTTT. Protein: CASSEGGRREAFF.

This rearrangement joins TRBV5-1 to TRBJ2-2; maybe TRBD2 (5 bases). The germline CDR1 and CDR2 sequences are SGHRS and YFSETQ. The CDR3 runs to 15 residues. Deletions cut 1 base from V and 1 base from J, with 8 bases between. The CDR3 protein is CASSLNGENTGELFF. The CDR3 bases are TGCGCCAGCAGCTTGAACGGGGAGAACACCGGGGAGCTGTTTTTT.

J is TRBJ2-5 and V is TRBV28; D gene ambiguous. V lost 5 bases and J 0 bases, leaving 13 bases between the germline ends. The CDR3 has 15 amino acids. Germline V gives CDR1 MDHEN, CDR2 SYDVKM. The CDR3 reads CASSPAGKNQETQYF. The CDR3 region has the DNA TGTGCCAGCAGTCCCGCCGGTAAGAACCAAGAGACCCAGTACTTC.

The chain carries TRBV19 and TRBJ1-5, with D perhaps TRBD1 (6 bases). The V gene lost 7 bases and the J gene lost 6 bases, with 16 bases spanning the gap. The CDR3 sequence is 14 residues long. CDR1 is LNHDA, CDR2 SQIVND, per germline (reference sequence). The chain's CDR3 is CASNIRGLGQPQHF. In nucleotides, the CDR3 is TGTGCCAGTAACATCAGGGGTTTGGGTCAGCCCCAGCATTTT.

The gene calls are TRBV7-2 and TRBJ1-2; tentative D call: TRBD1 (5 bases). CDR1 is SGHTA, CDR2 FQGNSA, per germline. The germline V and J ends were trimmed by 5 bases and 0 bases, with 19 bases remaining between them. The CDR3 contains 17 residues. CDR3 region: CASSTVRGGATNYGYTF. DNA of the CDR3: TGTGCCAGCAGCACGGTACGGGGCGGGGCGACTAACTATGGCTACACCTTC.

This clone was seen once. This chain uses TRBV25-1 with TRBJ1-1; 8 nucleotides align to TRBD1. CDR3 size: 16 residues. Trimming cost V 2 bases and J 4 bases; bases outside gene matches: 9. Germline V lookup: CDR1 MGHDK, CDR2 SYGVNS. The CDR3 nucleotides read TGTGCCAGCAGTGAAGTTCCAGGGGGCAGCTTCACTGAAGCTTTCTTT. Its translation is CASSEVPGGSFTEAFF.

This clone was found a few times. This chain connects TRBV7-2 to TRBJ1-1, with a weak D call TRBD1 (5 bases). The CDR3 has 15 amino acids. CDR1 and CDR2 from the germline V gene are SGHTA and FQGNSA. V was pared by 4 bases and J by 1 base, with 13 bases between. The chain's CDR3 is CASSWGDRRNTEAFF. CDR3 DNA sequence: TGTGCCAGCAGCTGGGGGGACCGCCGGAACACTGAAGCTTTCTTT.

This chain joins TRBV7-2 and TRBJ2-5, with D possibly TRBD1 on 6 matching bases. Trimming removed 5 bases at V and 1 base at J, with 11 bases between. The CDR3 runs to 14 residues. The germline CDR1 and CDR2 sequences are SGHTA and FQGNSA. The CDR3 nucleotides are TGTGCCAGCAGCCTCGGACAGAGCCAAGAGACCCAGTACTTC. Amino acid sequence: CASSLGQSQETQYF.

CDR3 sequence (DNA): TGTGCCAGCAGTTACCTTACTCAGGGTAACTATGGCTACACCTTC. This gives the protein CASSYLTQGNYGYTF. The V gene is TRBV28, the J gene TRBJ1-2, with a weak D call TRBD1 (5 bases). Germline CDR1 reads MDHEN; CDR2 reads SYDVKM. CDR3 size: 15 residues. The germline V and J ends were trimmed by 4 bases and 1 base, with 13 bases remaining between them.

This chain connects TRBV29-1 to TRBJ2-7; 8 bases map to TRBD1. J was trimmed by 7 bases and V by 7 bases; bases with no gene match: 12. CDR1 is SQVTM and CDR2 is ANQGSEA in the germline V gene. The CDR3 is made up of 13 amino acids. This CDR3 is CSAEGQGAGEQYF. The DNA of the CDR3 is TGCAGCGCCGAGGGTCAGGGGGCGGGAGAGCAGTACTTC.

This clone was recorded a few times. The CDR3 DNA follows: TGTGCCAGCAGAAACCGGGACAGCTATGGCTACACCTTC. Encoded protein: CASRNRDSYGYTF. The chain has TRBV9 and TRBJ1-2, with 7 bases matching TRBD1. The CDR3 length is 13 residues. CDR1 SGDLS and CDR2 YYNGEE come from the germline V gene. V shed 5 bases and J 4 bases; nucleotides not matched to a gene: 5. The whole variable domain, filled in from reference TRBV9 and TRBJ1-2, reads DSGVTQTPKHLITATGQRVTLRCSPRSGDLSVYWYQQSLDQGLQFLIQYYNGEERAKGNILERFSAQQFPDLHSELNLSSLELGDSALYFCASRNRDSYGYTFGSGTRLTVV.

The gene calls are TRBV2 and TRBJ2-3; D is uncertain. This CDR3 comprises 13 residues. The germline V and J ends were trimmed by 7 bases and 1 base, with 9 bases remaining between them. The germline V gene has CDR1 SNHLY and CDR2 FYNNEI. CDR3 DNA: TGTGCCAGCACGGTGATGGGCACAGATACGCAGTATTTT. Translating gives CASTVMGTDTQYF.

The table lists this clone with a few counts. This sequence joins TRBV5-1 and TRBJ2-2; D is possibly TRBD1 (5 bases). Looked up from germline, CDR1 is SGHRS and CDR2 is YFSETQ. The CDR3 loop spans 15 amino acids. The V gene lost 3 bases and the J gene lost 4 bases, with 13 bases spanning the gap. The CDR3 here is CASSSTPQVTGELFF. For the CDR3, the DNA is TGCGCCAGCAGCTCAACACCACAGGTCACCGGGGAGCTGTTTTTT.

V and J are TRBV28 and TRBJ1-2, with D possibly being TRBD1 (5 bases). Trimming removed 2 bases at V and 5 bases at J, with 12 bases between. CDR1 MDHEN and CDR2 SYDVKM come from the germline V gene. The CDR3 consists of 14 residues. CDR3 coding DNA: TGTGCCAGCAGTTTAGGGGCAGCGATGTATGGCTACACCTTC. Encoded protein: CASSLGAAMYGYTF.

This chain uses TRBV7-8 with TRBJ1-2; D not resolved. Germline lookup yields CDR1 SGHVS and CDR2 FQNEAQ. The length of the CDR3 is 14 residues. Trimming took 1 base from V and 8 from J, leaving 14 bases between them. The CDR3 loop is CASSLGVGDQGYTF. DNA of the CDR3: TGTGCCAGCAGCTTAGGGGTGGGAGACCAGGGCTACACCTTC.

This chain uses TRBV27 with TRBJ1-2; D is unresolved. The CDR3 runs to 13 residues. Trimming cost V 3 bases and J 5 bases, with 10 bases left between them. Germline V gene data show CDR1 as MNHEY and CDR2 as SMNVEV (reference sequence). The CDR3 DNA sequence: TGTGCCAGCAGTTTGCTGGGCGAGTATGGCTACACCTTC. Encoded protein: CASSLLGEYGYTF.

The CDR3 here is CASSSYRDRGKNEQFF. The CDR3 DNA sequence: TGTGCCAGCAGCTCCTACCGGGACAGGGGGAAGAATGAGCAGTTCTTC. The V gene is TRBV5-4, the J gene TRBJ2-1; 11 bases line up with TRBD1. This CDR3 has 16 residues. The junction had 9 bases not matched to a gene; V was cut back by 3 bases and J by 7 bases. Germline V gene lookup returns CDR1 SGHNT and CDR2 YYREEE (reference sequence).

This chain joins TRBV4-3 and TRBJ1-2; tentative D call: TRBD1 (5 bases). Between the trimmed V and J ends, which lost 1 base and 7 bases, there was a span of 10 bases. In germline, CDR1 is LGHNA, CDR2 YSLEER. The CDR3 loop spans 13 amino acids. The CDR3 DNA reads TGCGCCAGCAGCCAAGCCTCAGGGTTTGGCTACACCTTC. Its protein is CASSQASGFGYTF.

This rearrangement joins TRBV7-6 to TRBJ2-7; 7 positions match TRBD1. The CDR3 is made up of 16 amino acids. From germline, CDR1 is SGHVS and CDR2 FNYEAQ. J lost 0 bases, V lost 2 bases, and 7 bases had no gene match. CDR3 loop: CASSLSSGTDSYEQYF. CDR3 nucleotides: TGTGCCAGCAGCTTATCGTCCGGGACAGACTCCTACGAGCAGTACTTC.

The gene calls are TRBV5-6 and TRBJ1-6; D is uncertain. The V end lost 4 bases, the J end lost 7 bases, and 9 bases lay between the germline ends. CDR1 is SGHDT and CDR2 is YYEEEE in the germline V gene. The CDR3 covers 13 residues. The CDR3 is CASSPRFNSPLHF. DNA of the CDR3: TGTGCCAGCAGCCCCCGTTTCAATTCACCCCTCCACTTT.

This clone was seen only a few times. The chain carries TRBV19 and TRBJ1-2; D might be TRBD1 (6 bases). V dropped 4 bases and J dropped 4 bases, with 16 bases sitting between them. Germline-derived CDR1 and CDR2 are LNHDA and SQIVND (reference sequence). The CDR3 is 15 amino acids. The DNA for the CDR3 is TGTGCCAGTAGTACAATACAGGGTTTCGCCTATGGCTACACCTTC. This encodes CASSTIQGFAYGYTF.

The V and J genes are TRBV20-1 and TRBJ2-5, with D possibly being TRBD1 (6 bases). V was shortened by 3 bases and J by 4 bases, with 9 bases between the two germline ends. The CDR3 contains 12 residues. Germline CDR1 reads DFQATT; CDR2 reads SNEGSKA (reference sequence). The DNA of the CDR3 is TGCAGTGCTAGTTACAGGGCAGAGACCCAGTACTTC. Translating gives CSASYRAETQYF.

This rearrangement joins TRBV6-5 to TRBJ1-1; TRBD1 might be the D (5 bases). The V end was cut by 6 bases, the J end by 0 bases, with 8 bases between. CDR1 and CDR2 from the germline V gene are MNHEY and SVGAGI. This CDR3 has 13 residues. In DNA form, the CDR3 reads TGTGCCAGCAGGAAGGGGATGAACACTGAAGCTTTCTTT. It translates to CASRKGMNTEAFF.